Detailed here is one TCR beta chain. V lost 5 bases and J 2 bases, leaving 17 bases between the germline ends. The CDR3 extends over 15 amino acids. Germline V gene sequence: CDR1 SQVTM, CDR2 ANQGSEA. The data were taken from a study of blood T cell repertoires in COVID-19. Study background: Both acute and convalescent COVID-19 samples were obtained from the United States, Italy and Spain. PBMCs, B-cell-depleted T cells, or T cells were the source of the cDNA or gDNA that made up the material.

In the authors' workflow: Reference gene primer amplification gave nucleated cell count estimates. TCRdb keeps only in-frame clones here, not all; method: immunoSEQ multiplex PCR. D and trimming come from the DNA, and the V and J calls and clone size come from that table. The sample records 150,000 or so clones, about 93% being singletons. This TCR was sampled from a woman in her 50s with acute or convalescent COVID-19. The chain recombines TRBV29-1 with TRBJ2-3, with D possibly TRBD2 on 7 matching bases. Specimen: peripheral blood. The CDR3 coding sequence is TGCAGCGTTAAAAAGGGGGGGGCCTTCACAGATACGCAGTATTTT. This codes for CSVKKGGAFTDTQYF.